The rows below give T cell receptor beta chains drawn from one sample of a study of radiotherapy plus CTLA-4 blockade in lung cancer. Libraries were prepared by immunoSEQ multiplex PCR; TCRdb keeps only in-frame clonotypes and omits some of them. In the table there are roughly 76,000 clones, roughly 70% of which are singletons. The sequencing used peripheral blood, collected from a patient treated with radiotherapy plus ipilimumab. Receptor source: a human donor with non-small cell lung cancer whose response to radiotherapy plus ipilimumab could not be evaluated. Each CDR3 is given with its conserved first and last residue. The D gene is left open where the match is weak. A row's size may be missing; if present it is once, few, many or a size class.

D | J | V | size | CDR3 | DNA
. | TRBJ1-1 | TRBV7-3 | . | CASSLNGPGVNTEAFF | TGTGCCAGCAGCTTAAACGGTCCCGGAGTGAACACTGAAGCTTTCTTT
. | TRBJ2-5 | TRBV10-1 | . | CASSDQAGKGSQETQYF | TGCGCCAGCAGTGATCAGGCAGGGAAGGGATCCCAAGAGACCCAGTACTTC
TRBD1 | TRBJ1-2 | TRBV4-2 | . | CASSHLPTGTANYGYTF | TGTGCCAGCAGCCACCTCCCGACAGGGACCGCTAACTATGGCTACACCTTC
. | TRBJ2-7 | TRBV5-1 | once | CASSLAGAVYEQYF | TGCGCCAGCAGCCTGGCAGGGGCTGTCTACGAGCAGTACTTC
. | TRBJ1-4 | TRBV6-5 | . | CASSYPFNEKLFF | TGTGCCAGCAGTTACCCGTTTAATGAAAAACTGTTTTTT
. | TRBJ1-3 | TRBV5-6 | . | CASSSLRGHTIYF | TGTGCCAGCAGCTCGCTCAGGGGCCACACCATATATTTT
TRBD1 | TRBJ1-2 | TRBV6-5 | many | CASSYSRTGGNYGYTF | TGTGCCAGCAGTTACTCCCGGACAGGGGGAAACTATGGCTACACCTTC
. | TRBJ1-1 | TRBV7-9 | . | CASSSRTEMNTEAFF | TGTGCCAGCAGCTCCCGGACAGAGATGAACACTGAAGCTTTCTTT
. | TRBJ2-7 | TRBV7-9 | . | CASSLTSPGYEQYF | TGTGCCAGCAGCTTAACATCGCCGGGCTACGAGCAGTACTTC
TRBD2 | TRBJ2-3 | TRBV2 | . | CASQLAGPFTDTQYF | TGTGCCAGCCAATTAGCGGGGCCTTTCACAGATACGCAGTATTTT
. | TRBJ1-5 | TRBV19 | . | CASSIGPQGNQPQHF | TGTGCCAGTAGTATAGGACCTCAGGGGAATCAGCCCCAGCATTTT
. | TRBJ2-7 | TRBV7-6 | once | CASSLGVTGGTYEQYF | TGTGCCAGCAGCTTAGGGGTAACGGGGGGCACCTACGAGCAGTACTTC
TRBD2 | TRBJ2-6 | TRBV5-1 | . | CASSPGGPGLLAVSGANVLTF | TGCGCCAGCAGCCCGGGAGGGCCAGGCCTCCTCGCCGTCTCTGGGGCCAACGTCCTGACTTTC
TRBD1 | TRBJ2-7 | TRBV18 | once | CASSPLPGQITHEQYF | TGTGCCAGCTCACCTTTGCCGGGACAGATAACCCACGAGCAGTACTTC
. | TRBJ2-3 | TRBV7-2 | once | CASRRVGGSTDTQYF | TGTGCCAGCAGGCGAGTGGGCGGGAGCACAGATACGCAGTATTTT
. | TRBJ1-6 | TRBV28 | . | CASSLPSSYNSPLHF | TGTGCCAGCAGTTTACCCAGCTCCTATAATTCACCCCTCCACTTT
TRBD1 | TRBJ2-3 | TRBV9 | . | CASSAGGPDTQYF | TGTGCCAGCAGCGCAGGGGGCCCAGATACGCAGTATTTT
TRBD1 | TRBJ1-5 | TRBV28 | . | CASSPARTGNQPQHF | TGTGCCAGCAGTCCTGCCCGGACAGGGAATCAGCCCCAGCATTTT
TRBD1 | TRBJ2-6 | TRBV5-1 | . | CASSSGQGAAGANVLTF | TGCGCCAGCAGCTCGGGACAGGGGGCAGCTGGGGCCAACGTCCTGACTTTC
. | TRBJ2-3 | TRBV10-3 | . | CAISASTDTQYF | TGTGCCATCAGTGCGAGCACAGATACGCAGTATTTT
. | TRBJ1-1 | TRBV11-1 | . | CASSWAQGLTEAFF | TGTGCCAGCAGCTGGGCACAGGGTTTGACTGAAGCTTTCTTT
TRBD1 | TRBJ1-1 | TRBV30 | . | CAWSSGTGNTEAFF | TGTGCCTGGAGTAGCGGGACAGGAAACACTGAAGCTTTCTTT
. | TRBJ2-6 | TRBV5-6 | . | CASSPGQFSGANVLTF | TGTGCCAGCAGCCCCGGACAGTTCTCTGGGGCCAACGTCCTGACTTTC
. | TRBJ1-1 | TRBV5-1 | . | CASSYTTGKGTEAFF | TGCGCCAGCAGCTACACAACAGGGAAGGGCACTGAAGCTTTCTTT
TRBD2 | TRBJ2-3 | TRBV10-2 | . | CASSDSGKGFPDTQYF | TGCGCCAGCAGTGATAGCGGGAAGGGGTTTCCAGATACGCAGTATTTT
. | TRBJ1-1 | TRBV19 | . | CASSIGGVNTEAFF | TGTGCCAGTAGTATCGGCGGTGTGAACACTGAAGCTTTCTTT
. | TRBJ2-1 | TRBV5-4 | . | CASSPPGYDEQFF | TGTGCCAGCAGCCCCCCCGGTTACGATGAGCAGTTCTTC
TRBD1 | TRBJ1-5 | TRBV4-1 | . | CASSGRQGDNQPQHF | TGCGCCAGCAGCGGACGACAGGGGGACAATCAGCCCCAGCATTTT
TRBD1 | TRBJ1-2 | TRBV6-1 | . | CASSEWGQGPLGYTF | TGTGCCAGCAGTGAATGGGGACAGGGCCCCCTAGGCTACACCTTC
. | TRBJ2-1 | TRBV4-1 | . | CASSQEGGVGNNEQFF | TGCGCCAGCAGCCAAGAGGGGGGTGTGGGTAACAATGAGCAGTTCTTC
TRBD1 | TRBJ1-5 | TRBV5-8 | . | CASSLARGVDQPQHF | TGTGCCAGCAGCTTGGCCAGGGGGGTCGATCAGCCCCAGCATTTT
. | TRBJ2-3 | TRBV6-5 | . | CASSYRGSRTDTQYF | TGTGCCAGCAGTTACCGGGGGTCTCGCACAGATACGCAGTATTTT
. | TRBJ1-1 | TRBV5-8 | . | CASSQDRLNTEAFF | TGTGCCAGCAGCCAAGACAGGTTGAACACTGAAGCTTTCTTT
TRBD1 | TRBJ1-2 | TRBV5-1 | . | CASSLNPGQGDLYGYTF | TGCGCCAGCAGCTTAAACCCGGGACAGGGGGACTTATATGGCTACACCTTC
TRBD1 | TRBJ2-4 | TRBV5-1 | . | CASSRSGQEGDIQYF | TGCGCCAGCAGCCGTTCGGGACAGGAGGGGGACATTCAGTACTTC
. | TRBJ1-2 | TRBV2 | . | CASSAGLNYGYTF | TGTGCCAGCAGCGCTGGACTGAACTATGGCTACACCTTC
. | TRBJ1-5 | TRBV12-5 | . | CASGLLAGEWNQPQHF | TGTGCTAGTGGTTTGCTTGCAGGGGAGTGGAATCAGCCCCAGCATTTT
. | TRBJ2-7 | TRBV19 | . | CASSARRRPYEQYF | TGTGCCAGCAGCGCCCGTAGGAGGCCTTACGAGCAGTACTTC
. | TRBJ1-5 | TRBV7-9 | . | CASSRTGQPQHF | TGTGCCAGCAGCCGAACAGGTCAGCCCCAGCATTTT
TRBD2 | TRBJ2-2 | TRBV2 | once | CASFAGTSGRFTGELFF | TGTGCCAGCTTTGCCGGGACTAGCGGGAGGTTCACCGGGGAGCTGTTTTTT
TRBD1 | TRBJ2-5 | TRBV7-3 | . | CASSLGGQGALETQYF | TGTGCCAGCAGCTTAGGGGGACAGGGGGCGTTAGAGACCCAGTACTTC